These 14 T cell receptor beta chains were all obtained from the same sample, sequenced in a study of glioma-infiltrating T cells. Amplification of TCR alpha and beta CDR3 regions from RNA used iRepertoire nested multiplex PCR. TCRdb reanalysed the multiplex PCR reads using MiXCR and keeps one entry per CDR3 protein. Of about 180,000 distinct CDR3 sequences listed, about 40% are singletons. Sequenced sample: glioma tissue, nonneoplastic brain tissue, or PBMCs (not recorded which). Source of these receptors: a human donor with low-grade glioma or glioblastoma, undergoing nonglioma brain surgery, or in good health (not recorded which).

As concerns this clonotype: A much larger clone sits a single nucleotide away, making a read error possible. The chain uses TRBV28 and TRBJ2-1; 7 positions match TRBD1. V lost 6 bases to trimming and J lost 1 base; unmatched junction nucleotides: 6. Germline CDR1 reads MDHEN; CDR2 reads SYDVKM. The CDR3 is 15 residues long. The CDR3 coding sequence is TGTGCCAGCAGACCGACAGGGAGATCCTACAATGAGCAGTTCTTC. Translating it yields CASRPTGRSYNEQFF. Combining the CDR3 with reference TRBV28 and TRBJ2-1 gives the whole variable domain DVKVTQSSRYLVKRTGEKVFLECVQDMDHENMFWYRQDPGLGLRLIYFSYDVKMKEKGDIPEGYSVSREKKERFSLILESASTNQTSMYLCASRPTGRSYNEQFFGPGTRLTVL.

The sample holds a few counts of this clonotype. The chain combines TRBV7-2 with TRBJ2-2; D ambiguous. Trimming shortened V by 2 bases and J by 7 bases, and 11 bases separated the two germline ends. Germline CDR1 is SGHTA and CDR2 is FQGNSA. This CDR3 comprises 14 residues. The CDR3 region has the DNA TGTGCCAGCAGCTTAAAATCTAGTCTCGGGGAGCTGTTTTTT. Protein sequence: CASSLKSSLGELFF. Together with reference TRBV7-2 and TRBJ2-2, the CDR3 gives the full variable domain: GAGVSQSPSNKVTEKGKDVELRCDPISGHTALYWYRQSLGQGLEFLIYFQGNSAPDKSGLPSDRFSAERTGGSVSTLTIQRTQQEDSAVYLCASSLKSSLGELFFGEGSRLTVL.

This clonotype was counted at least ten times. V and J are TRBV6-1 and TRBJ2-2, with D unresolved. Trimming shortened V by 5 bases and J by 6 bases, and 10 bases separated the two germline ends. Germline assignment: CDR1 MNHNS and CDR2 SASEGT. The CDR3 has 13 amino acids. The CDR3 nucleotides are TGTGCCAGCAGTACGTCCGAAGCCGGGGAGCTGTTTTTT. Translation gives CASSTSEAGELFF.

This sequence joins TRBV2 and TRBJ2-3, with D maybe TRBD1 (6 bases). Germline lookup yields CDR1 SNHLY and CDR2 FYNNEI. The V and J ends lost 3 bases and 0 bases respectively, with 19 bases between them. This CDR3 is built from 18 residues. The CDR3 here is CASSDHRAYSSSTDTQYF. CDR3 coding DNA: TGTGCCAGCAGTGATCACAGGGCCTATTCTTCTAGCACAGATACGCAGTATTTT.

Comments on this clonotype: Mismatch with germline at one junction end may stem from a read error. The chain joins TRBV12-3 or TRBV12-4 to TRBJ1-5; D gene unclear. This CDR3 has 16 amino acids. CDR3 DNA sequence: TGTGCCAGCAGTTTAAAGCTCTCTGATAGCAATAAGCCCCAGCATTTT. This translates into CASSLKLSDSNKPQHF.

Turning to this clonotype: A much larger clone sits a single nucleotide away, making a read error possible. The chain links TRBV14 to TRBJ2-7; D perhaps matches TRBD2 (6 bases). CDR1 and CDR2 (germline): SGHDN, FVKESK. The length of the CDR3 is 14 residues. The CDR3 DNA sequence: TGTGCCAGCATCCAAGCCGGACTATCCTACGAGCAGTACTTC. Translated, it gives CASIQAGLSYEQYF.

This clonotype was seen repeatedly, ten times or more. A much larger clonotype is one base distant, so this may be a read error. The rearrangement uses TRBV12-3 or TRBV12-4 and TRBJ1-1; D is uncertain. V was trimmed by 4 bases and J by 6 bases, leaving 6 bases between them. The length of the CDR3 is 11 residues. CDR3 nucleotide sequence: TGTGCCAGCAGTTCATACTCTGAAGCTTTCTTT. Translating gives CASSSYSEAFF.

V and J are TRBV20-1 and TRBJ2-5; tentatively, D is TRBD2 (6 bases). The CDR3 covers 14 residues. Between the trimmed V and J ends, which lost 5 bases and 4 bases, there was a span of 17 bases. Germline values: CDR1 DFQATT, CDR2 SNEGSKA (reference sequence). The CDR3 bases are TGCAGTGCTGCTGCAGGACTATGTGGAGAGACCCAGTACTTC. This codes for CSAAAGLCGETQYF.

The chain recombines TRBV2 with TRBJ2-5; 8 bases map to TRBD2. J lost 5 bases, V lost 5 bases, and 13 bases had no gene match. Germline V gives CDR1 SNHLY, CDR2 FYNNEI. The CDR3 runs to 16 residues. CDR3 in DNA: TGTGCCAGCAGTACCGGGGTAGCGGGAATCGAGGAGACCCAGTACTTC. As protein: CASSTGVAGIEETQYF.

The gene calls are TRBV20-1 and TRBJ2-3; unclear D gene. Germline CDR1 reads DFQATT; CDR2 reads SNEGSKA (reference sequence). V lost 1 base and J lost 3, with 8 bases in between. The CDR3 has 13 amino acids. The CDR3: CSARAEHTDTQYF. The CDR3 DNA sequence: TGCAGTGCTAGAGCTGAGCATACAGATACGCAGTATTTT.

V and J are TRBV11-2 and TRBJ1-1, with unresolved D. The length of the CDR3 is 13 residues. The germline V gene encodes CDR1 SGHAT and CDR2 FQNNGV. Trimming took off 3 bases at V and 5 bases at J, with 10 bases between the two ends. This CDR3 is CASSFGEKTEAFF. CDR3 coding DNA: TGTGCCAGCAGCTTTGGGGAGAAGACTGAAGCTTTCTTT.

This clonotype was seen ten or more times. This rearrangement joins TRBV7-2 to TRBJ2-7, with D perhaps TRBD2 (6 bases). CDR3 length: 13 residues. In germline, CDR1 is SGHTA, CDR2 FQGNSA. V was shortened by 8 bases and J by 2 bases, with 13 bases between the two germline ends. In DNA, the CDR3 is TGTGCCAGCGGATTTTCGGGAGCCTACGAGCAGTACTTC. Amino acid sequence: CASGFSGAYEQYF.

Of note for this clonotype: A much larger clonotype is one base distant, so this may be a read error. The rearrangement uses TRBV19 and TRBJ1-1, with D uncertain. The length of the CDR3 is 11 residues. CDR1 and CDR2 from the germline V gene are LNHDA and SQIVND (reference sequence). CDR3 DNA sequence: TGTTCCAGTAGTATACTGACTGAAGCTTTCTTT. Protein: CSSSILTEAFF.

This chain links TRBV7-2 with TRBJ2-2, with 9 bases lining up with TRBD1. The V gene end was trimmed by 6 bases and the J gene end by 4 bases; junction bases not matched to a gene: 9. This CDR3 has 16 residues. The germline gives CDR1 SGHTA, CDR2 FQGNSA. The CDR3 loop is CASSSYRGLSTGELFF. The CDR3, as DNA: TGTGCCAGCAGTTCCTACAGGGGGCTGAGCACCGGGGAGCTGTTTTTT.